The clone carrying this T cell receptor beta chain appeared many times. The antigen is not known. This entry is derived from a study of early T cells in non-severe SARS-CoV-2 infection. The wider study: Chains stayed unpaired after sequencing of bulk RNA from unsorted whole blood. Broader study findings: Using VDJdb, the matching emphasized anti-spike CD8 responses while missing private and CD4 specificities.

In germline, CDR1 is SGHDT, CDR2 YYEEEE. Germline trimming cut 2 bases from V and 5 bases from J; bases unmatched to any gene: 3. CDR3 length: 13 amino acids. Separate cDNA molecules each had unique molecular identifiers attached to them. A single record per CDR3 protein comes from TCRdb applying MiXCR to the 5' RACE reads. The sample has approximately 100,000 distinct CDR3 sequences; approximately 9.9% are singletons. This receptor was taken from an adult who was a healthcare worker with PCR-confirmed SARS-CoV-2 infection or an uninfected control (not recorded which). The rearrangement joins TRBV5-6 to TRBJ2-7; 8 bases map to TRBD2. The sequenced sample consisted of whole blood. CDR3 DNA sequence: TGTGCCAGCAGCTTACTAGCGGTCCACGAGCAGTACTTC. Translation: CASSLLAVHEQYF.